This T cell receptor (beta chain) was sequenced during a study of CD8+CD57+ T cells in acquired aplastic anemia. Study-level information: Quantities of DNA derived from sorted CD4+ and CD8+ cells averaged roughly 3 ug.

A word on this clonotype: Antigen: not known.

According to the study, genomic DNA was the template for TCR beta VDJ and CDR3 profiling. TCRdb itself ran the reads through MiXCR, one entry per CDR3 protein. The sample includes approximately 180,000 distinct CDR3 sequences, roughly 63% of them seen just once. Findings and caveats of the study: The study identified under 30 CD8+ CDR3 sequences shared by patients and controls.

All sequencing subjects had displayed CD8+CD57+ cell expansion on flow cytometry. This CDR3 spans 14 amino acids. The germline V gene has CDR1 MGHDK and CDR2 SYGVNS. Trimming took 4 bases from V and 5 from J; bases not matched to a gene: 4. Sequences were obtained from sorted CD4+, CD8+, or CD8+CD57+ T cells (not recorded which) from PBMCs. The source is a human donor with aplastic anemia. This chain uses TRBV25-1 with TRBJ2-2, with TRBD1 matching 7 bases. The CDR3 protein is CASSGGQFTGELFF. The CDR3 region has the DNA TGTGCCAGCAGTGGGGGACAGTTTACCGGGGAGCTGTTTTTT.